A single sample gave rise to the 25 T cell receptor beta chains below, sequenced in a study of blood T cell repertoires in COVID-19. This table comes from immunoSEQ multiplex PCR, and its TCRdb copy is limited to in-frame clones, with some not included. This sample carries roughly 670,000 clones, 80% to 90% of them seen once, and the ten largest clones take under 0.3%. Sequencing input: peripheral blood. These receptors originate from a young woman with acute or convalescent COVID-19.

The genes are TRBV21-1 and TRBJ2-1; TRBD1 is the table's D call and was not checked against the DNA. TRBV21-1 is a pseudogene segment. The CDR3 covers 16 residues. CDR3 DNA sequence: TGTGCCAGCAGCTTTCGGACAGGGCTCTCCTACAATGAGCAGTTCTTC. The encoded protein is CASSFRTGLSYNEQFF.

Worth noting for this clone: One end of the junction varies from germline; a read error may be responsible. The rearrangement links TRBV3-1 (or the pseudogene TRBV3-2) to TRBJ2-1, with 7 bases that match TRBD2. Germline CDR1 reads LGHDT; CDR2 reads YNNKEL (reference sequence). This CDR3 has 15 amino acids. DNA for the CDR3: TGTGCCAGCAGCCCCTCTACCGGGGGGTACAGTGAGCAGTTCTTC. It specifies CASSPSTGGYSEQFF.

This clone is a singleton in its sample. This chain joins TRBV25-1 and TRBJ2-4, with 8 bases lining up with TRBD1. V dropped 4 bases and J dropped 0; count of bases not matched to a gene: 5. Germline CDR1 reads MGHDK; CDR2 reads SYGVNS. The CDR3 totals 16 residues. CDR3 sequence: CASSGTGTLAKNIQYF. The CDR3 DNA follows: TGTGCCAGCAGTGGGACAGGGACCCTAGCCAAAAACATTCAGTACTTC.

This chain uses TRBV2 with TRBJ1-2, with D maybe TRBD1 (6 bases). V was pared by 8 bases and J by 4 bases, with 11 bases between. Germline-derived CDR1 and CDR2 are SNHLY and FYNNEI. This CDR3 has 12 amino acids. In DNA, the CDR3 is TGTGCCAGCGGACAGAGAGGCTATGGCTACACCTTC. Translation gives CASGQRGYGYTF.

The rearrangement uses TRBV19 and TRBJ2-1, with 7 positions matching TRBD2. The CDR3 spans 16 residues. V lost 9 bases to trimming and J lost 0 bases; unmatched junction nucleotides: 11. Germline V lookup: CDR1 LNHDA, CDR2 SQIVND (reference sequence). For the CDR3, the DNA is TGTGCCAGCCTACTAACCTCGGGGGGCTCCTACAATGAGCAGTTCTTC. This translates into CASLLTSGGSYNEQFF.

The V gene is TRBV19, the J gene TRBJ2-1; D not certain. Looked up from germline, CDR1 is LNHDA and CDR2 is SQIVND (reference sequence). V was clipped by 5 bases and J by 6 bases, with 8 bases between them. The CDR3 has 12 amino acids. The CDR3 here is CASSVIFNEQFF. The CDR3, as DNA: TGTGCCAGTAGTGTAATATTCAATGAGCAGTTCTTC.

The genes are TRBV6-4 and TRBJ2-1; the D gene is possibly TRBD2 (6 bases). V was clipped by 1 base and J by 8 bases, with 15 bases between them. Per germline, CDR1 MRHNA and CDR2 SNTAGT. The CDR3 length is 15 residues. DNA of the CDR3: TGTGCCAGCAGTGACTTGGCGGGGACTCCGCATGAGCAGTTCTTC. This codes for CASSDLAGTPHEQFF.

The genes are TRBV21-1 and TRBJ1-2; the D segment call TRBD1 is taken from the table without a DNA check. TRBV21-1 constitutes a pseudogene. This CDR3 has 15 residues. CDR3 in DNA: TGTGCCAGCAGCAGGACAGCCCCCGGACTTTATGGCTACACCTTC. This codes for CASSRTAPGLYGYTF.

V gene TRBV30 combines with J gene TRBJ2-2; 9 bases are a match to TRBD1. This CDR3 has 14 amino acids. Germline values: CDR1 GTSNPN, CDR2 SVGIG (reference sequence). V lost 5 bases, J lost 5 bases, and 6 bases stayed unmatched. The CDR3 protein is CAWAMGTGTGELFF. The CDR3 coding sequence is TGTGCCTGGGCGATGGGGACAGGGACCGGGGAGCTGTTTTTT.

The chain uses TRBV3-1 (or the pseudogene TRBV3-2) and TRBJ1-4; D possibly corresponds to TRBD1 (6 bases). The V and J ends lost 2 bases and 5 bases respectively, with 12 bases between them. The CDR3 runs to 15 residues. Germline V CDR1 and CDR2: LGHDT, YNNKEL (reference sequence). The CDR3 region has the DNA TGTGCCAGCAGCCAAATGGGGGGGCCCAATGAAAAACTGTTTTTT. Translating it yields CASSQMGGPNEKLFF.

The rearrangement links TRBV2 to TRBJ1-1; D perhaps matches TRBD1 (6 bases). Germline V gene lookup returns CDR1 SNHLY and CDR2 FYNNEI. With 4 bases removed from V and 14 bases from J, the gap between germline ends came to 20 bases. The CDR3 consists of 13 residues. The CDR3 region has the DNA TGTGCCAGCAGTGGGTCGGGGGGCTTAGACGAGTTCTTT. This translates into CASSGSGGLDEFF.

V usage is TRBV3-1 (or the pseudogene TRBV3-2) and J usage is TRBJ1-5; D is unresolved. CDR1 is LGHDT and CDR2 is YNNKEL in the germline V gene (reference sequence). The CDR3 extends over 13 amino acids. V was pared by 4 bases and J by 7 bases, with 11 bases between. This chain's CDR3 is CASSRLEGQPQHF. CDR3 sequence (DNA): TGTGCCAGCAGCCGGTTGGAGGGCCAGCCCCAGCATTTT.

This clone occurred once. The chain combines TRBV29-1 with TRBJ1-2, with 7 positions matching TRBD1. The CDR3 extends over 15 amino acids. Germline V gene data show CDR1 as SQVTM and CDR2 as ANQGSEA. The V segment lost 4 bases and the J segment 2 bases; nucleotides outside the gene matches: 10. CDR3 DNA sequence: TGCAGCGTTGGACCACTTACAGGGGTAAACTATGGCTACACCTTC. It is translated as CSVGPLTGVNYGYTF.

V is TRBV24-1 and J is TRBJ1-2; D is ambiguous. The CDR3 is 14 residues long. Germline-derived CDR1 and CDR2 are KGHDR and SFDVKD. V gave up 6 bases and J gave up 4 bases, with 14 bases separating them. DNA for the CDR3: TGTGCCACCAGTACCTCGGGAGGGTCCTATGGCTACACCTTC. Translated, it gives CATSTSGGSYGYTF.

The chain links TRBV21-1 to TRBJ1-2. TRBV21-1 is an annotated pseudogene. The CDR3 loop spans 15 amino acids. The CDR3 region is CASSPLCPLNYGYTF. The CDR3 DNA reads as TGTGCCAGCAGCCCACTCTGCCCCCTCAACTATGGCTACACCTTC.

The V gene is TRBV6-5, the J gene TRBJ2-1; 8 bases agree with TRBD1. Germline V gene data show CDR1 as MNHEY and CDR2 as SVGAGI. V was clipped by 8 bases and J by 8 bases; unmatched bases: 8. The CDR3 length is 13 residues. In DNA, the CDR3 is TGTGCCAGCGGTCGACAGGGGTTCCATGAGCAGTTCTTC. It translates to CASGRQGFHEQFF.

This clone was found once. The chain is built from TRBV9 and TRBJ2-2; TRBD2 is a possible D gene (6 bases). The CDR3 length is 18 residues. The germline gives CDR1 SGDLS, CDR2 YYNGEE. The V gene lost 4 bases and the J gene lost 1 base, with 20 bases spanning the gap. CDR3 DNA: TGTGCCAGCAGCTCCCCTATGGGTCCGGGAGTGAACACCGGGGAGCTGTTTTTT. Its protein is CASSSPMGPGVNTGELFF.

CDR3: CASTLTGGANTEAFF. The CDR3 nucleotides read TGTGCCAGCACTCTAACAGGGGGAGCGAACACTGAAGCTTTCTTT. The V and J genes are TRBV2 and TRBJ1-1; 8 bases agree with TRBD1. The CDR3 is made up of 15 amino acids. Germline V lookup: CDR1 SNHLY, CDR2 FYNNEI. V lost 7 bases to trimming and J lost 1 base; unmatched junction nucleotides: 8.

The chain uses TRBV6-5 and TRBJ2-7; 10 positions match TRBD2. This CDR3 spans 15 amino acids. The ends lost 4 bases at V and 10 bases at J; junction bases unmatched: 13. CDR1 MNHEY and CDR2 SVGAGI come from the germline V gene. CDR3 nucleotide sequence: TGTGCCAGCAGTTCAACTAGCGGGACGACTTGGGTACAGTACTTC. Amino acid sequence: CASSSTSGTTWVQYF.

V is TRBV4-2 and J is TRBJ1-5; tentative D call: TRBD1 (5 bases). The CDR3 spans 17 residues. Germline-derived CDR1 and CDR2 are LGHNA and YNFKEQ. V shed 0 bases and J shed 0 bases, with 12 bases lying between them. The CDR3 coding sequence is TGTGCCAGCAGCCAAGAAGAAGGGGATTATAGCAATCAGCCCCAGCATTTT. This gives the protein CASSQEEGDYSNQPQHF.

The J gene is TRBJ2-7, the V gene TRBV5-6, with TRBD1 matching 11 bases. CDR1 and CDR2 from the germline V gene are SGHDT and YYEEEE. J was trimmed by 6 bases and V by 4 bases; bases with no gene match: 12. This CDR3 is built from 16 residues. Here the CDR3 DNA reads TGTGCCAGCAGCGCAACGCTCCGGGACAGGGGGGGCGAGCAGTACTTC. Translating gives CASSATLRDRGGEQYF.

The gene calls are TRBV6-5 and TRBJ1-2; D remains ambiguous. The CDR3 runs to 13 residues. With 9 bases removed from V and 5 bases from J, the gap between germline ends came to 16 bases. Germline V gene sequence: CDR1 MNHEY, CDR2 SVGAGI. The CDR3 DNA is TGTGCCAGTTGGGAGGCCATCGGGTATGGCTACACCTTC. Protein sequence: CASWEAIGYGYTF.

This clone was picked up one time. V and J are TRBV7-2 and TRBJ1-2; TRBD1 is a possible D gene (6 bases). The CDR3 spans 17 residues. Trimming removed 5 bases at V and 2 bases at J, with 21 bases between. Germline V lookup: CDR1 SGHTA, CDR2 FQGNSA. CDR3 region: CASSTRGGRSQNYGYTF. DNA of the CDR3: TGTGCCAGCAGCACGAGGGGGGGCAGGTCACAAAACTATGGCTACACCTTC.

V is TRBV18 and J is TRBJ2-2, with D tentatively TRBD1 (6 bases). The length of the CDR3 is 15 residues. CDR1 and CDR2 (germline): KGHSH, LQKENI. V gave up 5 bases and J gave up 3 bases, with 13 bases separating them. CDR3 amino acids: CASSTGQLHTGELFF. CDR3 DNA sequence: TGTGCCAGCTCAACCGGACAGCTACACACCGGGGAGCTGTTTTTT.

V is TRBV6-5 and J is TRBJ2-1; the match to TRBD1 covers 7 bases. The junction had 10 bases not matched to a gene; V was cut back by 2 bases and J by 6 bases. The CDR3 is 16 amino acids. Germline assignment: CDR1 MNHEY and CDR2 SVGAGI. CDR3 loop: CASSYTKQGVGNEQFF. CDR3 sequence (DNA): TGTGCCAGCAGTTACACCAAGCAGGGGGTAGGCAATGAGCAGTTCTTC.